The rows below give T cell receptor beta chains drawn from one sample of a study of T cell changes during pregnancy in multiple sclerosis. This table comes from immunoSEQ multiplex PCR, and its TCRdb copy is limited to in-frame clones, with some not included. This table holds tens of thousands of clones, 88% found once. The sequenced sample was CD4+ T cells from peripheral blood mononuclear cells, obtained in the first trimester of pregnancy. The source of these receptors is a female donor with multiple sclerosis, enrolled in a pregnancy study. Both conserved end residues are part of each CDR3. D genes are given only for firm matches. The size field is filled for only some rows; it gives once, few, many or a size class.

TGTGCCAGCAGCGATTCTCGGGATACAGATACGCAGTATTTT,CASSDSRDTDTQYF,.,14,.,TRBJ2-3,TRBV9
TGTGCCAGCAGCGAAGCGATACTTGGAGATACGCAGTATTTT,CASSEAILGDTQYF,.,14,.,TRBJ2-3,TRBV6-1
TGTGCCAGCAGCTTAGTGGACTATTCCTGGCCAGGGGAGCTGTTTTTT,CASSLVDYSWPGELFF,.,16,.,TRBJ2-2,TRBV7-9
TGTGCCAGCAGGGTCGTCAGGGACACTGAAGCTTTCTTT,CASRVVRDTEAFF,.,13,.,TRBJ1-1,TRBV6-1
TGTGCCAGCAGTTACGTCGCAGGTCTCTCCTACGAGCAGTACTTC,CASSYVAGLSYEQYF,.,15,.,TRBJ2-7,TRBV6-5
TGCAGCGTCGGACTAGCGAATGAGCAGTTCTTC,CSVGLANEQFF,TRBD2,11,.,TRBJ2-1,TRBV29-1
TGCGCCAGCAGCTTGGCACAGGGGACATCTGGAAACACCATATATTTT,CASSLAQGTSGNTIYF,TRBD1,16,.,TRBJ1-3,TRBV5-1
TGTGCCAGCAGTAACCGGGACAGGGGATACGAGCAGTACTTC,CASSNRDRGYEQYF,TRBD1,14,.,TRBJ2-7,TRBV6-5
TGTGCCAGCAGTGTGTTAGCGGGAGGACGCGAGCAGTACTTC,CASSVLAGGREQYF,TRBD2,14,.,TRBJ2-7,TRBV6-1
TGTGCCAGTGGCAGAGTCGGACAGGGGGCATATGGCTACACCTTC,CASGRVGQGAYGYTF,TRBD1,15,.,TRBJ1-2,TRBV5-4
TGTGCCAGCAGTCGGGGGAGGGAAGAGACCCAGTACTTC,CASSRGREETQYF,TRBD2,13,.,TRBJ2-5,TRBV11-2
TGTGCCAGCAGCAAACCTAAGCCGAGGGGGAAGTTAAATGAAAAACTGTTTTTT,CASSKPKPRGKLNEKLFF,.,18,.,TRBJ1-4,TRBV21-1
TGTGCCAGCAGTCGACAGGGGGAAGCTTTCTTT,CASSRQGEAFF,TRBD1,11,.,TRBJ1-1,TRBV6-1
TGTGCCAGCAGCTTGGGACTAGCGATAAGCACAGATACGCAGTATTTT,CASSLGLAISTDTQYF,TRBD2,16,.,TRBJ2-3,TRBV11-2
TGTGCCATCAGGGACAGGGATAGGGGCACCGGGGAGCTGTTTTTT,CAIRDRDRGTGELFF,TRBD1,15,.,TRBJ2-2,TRBV10-3
TGTGCCAGCAGTTTACCCAGGGGGGCAACTAATGAAAAACTGTTTTTT,CASSLPRGATNEKLFF,TRBD1,16,.,TRBJ1-4,TRBV28
TGCGCCAGCAGCCAAGAAGTAGGTTCAGGGTATGGTGAAAAACTGTTTTTT,CASSQEVGSGYGEKLFF,.,17,.,TRBJ1-4,TRBV4-1
TGTGCCAGCAGCTTTCCAGAGGTCCTGCCAACGCAGTATTTT,CASSFPEVLPTQYF,.,14,.,TRBJ2-3,TRBV7-2
TGTGCCAGCAGCCCGGGACTAGCGGGTCCCACCGGGGAGCTGTTTTTT,CASSPGLAGPTGELFF,TRBD2,16,.,TRBJ2-2,TRBV5-4
TGCGCCAGCAGCCGAGGGGACTGGGGAAAGCAAGAGACCCAGTACTTC,CASSRGDWGKQETQYF,.,16,.,TRBJ2-5,TRBV5-1
TGTGCCAGCAGTGAATACAGGGGGACCTACGAGCAGTACTTC,CASSEYRGTYEQYF,TRBD1,14,.,TRBJ2-7,TRBV2
TGTGCCAGCAGCGTAGGTGCTAGCGGGGTCTCCGAGCAGTACTTC,CASSVGASGVSEQYF,TRBD2,15,.,TRBJ2-7,TRBV9
TGTGCCAGCAGCTTACTAGCGGGGGGCGGGGAGACCCAGTACTTC,CASSLLAGGGETQYF,TRBD2,15,.,TRBJ2-5,TRBV11-2
TGCGCCAGCAGCCCGGGACTAGCGGAAGAGACCCAGTACTTC,CASSPGLAEETQYF,TRBD2,14,.,TRBJ2-5,TRBV5-1
TGTGCCTGGAGTGTAGCCCGACAGGGGGAGACCCAGTACTTC,CAWSVARQGETQYF,TRBD1,14,once,TRBJ2-5,TRBV30
TGTGCCAGCAGTGAAGGACTAGCGGAGTACAATGAGCAGTTCTTC,CASSEGLAEYNEQFF,TRBD2,15,.,TRBJ2-1,TRBV2
TGTGCCAGCACCACCGGGGGACAGGCTACAGAAAAACTGTTTTTT,CASTTGGQATEKLFF,TRBD1,15,.,TRBJ1-4,TRBV5-4
TGCGCCAGCAGCTTCGCCCTAGCGGGGGTCGGGGAGCAGTTCTTC,CASSFALAGVGEQFF,TRBD2,15,.,TRBJ2-1,TRBV5-1
TGCGCCAGCAGCTTAAGGGACTCAACATTCTCTGGGGCCAACGTCCTGACTTTC,CASSLRDSTFSGANVLTF,.,18,.,TRBJ2-6,TRBV5-1
TGTGCCAGTAGTCCGACTAGCCGCAACCAAGAGACCCAGTACTTC,CASSPTSRNQETQYF,TRBD2,15,.,TRBJ2-5,TRBV19
TGCGCCAGCAGCTCCGAACAGGGGGCTTGGGGCTACACCTTC,CASSSEQGAWGYTF,TRBD1,14,.,TRBJ1-2,TRBV5-1
TGTGCCACCAGCAGAGATGTGAGAGGGGAGCTGTTTTTT,CATSRDVRGELFF,.,13,few,TRBJ2-2,TRBV15
TGTGCCAGCGTCCCGTCCCAGGGGGCGAATGAAAAACTGTTTTTT,CASVPSQGANEKLFF,TRBD1,15,.,TRBJ1-4,TRBV2
TGTGCCAGCAGCCTAGACAGGGGCCAGTACTTC,CASSLDRGQYF,TRBD1,11,few,TRBJ2-7,TRBV6-1
TGTGCCTCGGCGGGGGACACACCTAGCACAGATACGCAGTATTTT,CASAGDTPSTDTQYF,.,15,.,TRBJ2-3,TRBV30
TGTGCCAGCAGTGACAGGGTCGGTGAAAATCAGCCCCAGCATTTT,CASSDRVGENQPQHF,.,15,few,TRBJ1-5,TRBV25-1
TGTGCCAGTAGTAGAATTCCGGGACAGGGGACGGGTAGGATCAGCCCCCAGCATTTT,CASSRIPGQGTGRISPQHF,TRBD1,19,.,TRBJ1-5,TRBV19
TGTGCCAGCAGCTTCTCTAGCGCTAGAAGCACAGATACGCAGTATTTT,CASSFSSARSTDTQYF,.,16,.,TRBJ2-3,TRBV7-2
TGCGCCAGCAGCTTGGATGGACAGGGGAACACTGAAGCTTTCTTT,CASSLDGQGNTEAFF,TRBD1,15,.,TRBJ1-1,TRBV5-1
TGTGCCTCTCTGATCCCAGGGAACTATGGCTACACCTTC,CASLIPGNYGYTF,.,13,.,TRBJ1-2,TRBV30
TGTGCCAGCTCACCGTACGGGTTAAGGCAGAATGAAAAACTGTTTTTT,CASSPYGLRQNEKLFF,.,16,.,TRBJ1-4,TRBV18
TGTGCCAGCAGCCACCGGGACAGGGGAATCGGGGAGCTGTTTTTT,CASSHRDRGIGELFF,TRBD1,15,once,TRBJ2-2,TRBV6-5
TGTGCCACTCGACAGGGGGCCGGACAGCCCCAGCATTTT,CATRQGAGQPQHF,TRBD1,13,once,TRBJ1-5,TRBV15
TGTGCCAGCAGCTTGCAGGTTTCCAGTGGGACCATATATTTT,CASSLQVSSGTIYF,.,14,.,TRBJ1-3,TRBV5-6
TGTGCCAGCAACATTTACAATGAGCAGTTCTTC,CASNIYNEQFF,.,11,few,TRBJ2-1,TRBV7-9
TGTGCCAGCAGTGAAGAGGGGGGGATTTCACCCCTCCACTTT,CASSEEGGISPLHF,.,14,.,TRBJ1-6,TRBV2
TGCGCCAGCAGCATGGGACTAGCGGGAGGGGGGACCTACAATGAGCAGTTCTTC,CASSMGLAGGGTYNEQFF,TRBD2,18,once,TRBJ2-1,TRBV5-1
TGCGCCAGCAGCCTAGACGGCGTAGCTAACTATGGCTACACCTTC,CASSLDGVANYGYTF,.,15,.,TRBJ1-2,TRBV5-1
TGTGCCAGCAGCGTGGGTCGACTGCTCACAGATACGCAGTATTTT,CASSVGRLLTDTQYF,.,15,.,TRBJ2-3,TRBV9
TGTGCCTGGAGTAGGAGAGGAGACGAGCAGTACTTC,CAWSRRGDEQYF,.,12,once,TRBJ2-7,TRBV30
TGCGCCAGCAGCTTGGACTCCTTGAGGGAGCAGTACTTC,CASSLDSLREQYF,.,13,few,TRBJ2-7,TRBV5-1
TGTGCCAGCTCACCTCAGGGGCTTTGGGGTGATGAGCAGTTCTTC,CASSPQGLWGDEQFF,.,15,.,TRBJ2-1,TRBV18
TGTGCTAGTGAGTCGACGGGGGACTTAAAACACGAAAAACTGTTTTTT,CASESTGDLKHEKLFF,.,16,few,TRBJ1-4,TRBV12-5